These 8 T cell receptor beta chains share one sample of origin, sequenced in a study of cytotoxic CD8 clonotypes in ibrutinib-treated CLL (dated by TCRdb to the early 2020s). Library method: the immunoSEQ multiplex PCR assay. TCRdb limited this immuneACCESS table to in-frame rearrangements with V and J called. A share of clones is missing; checked studies link under half to unresolved V genes, and the rest is unexplained. For this sample the table gives about 140,000 clones, of which about 84% were detected only once. The ten largest make up about 7.4% of the sample. Sequencing used PBMCs, obtained after 36 months of ibrutinib treatment. The origin of the receptors is a human donor with chronic lymphocytic leukemia.

The rearrangement links TRBV11-2 to TRBJ1-6, with unresolved D. Germline CDR1 is SGHAT and CDR2 is FQNNGV. This CDR3 has 14 amino acids. V gave up 1 base and J gave up 15 bases, with 16 bases separating them. The CDR3 nucleotides are TGTGCCAGCAGCTTAGGCTCGGTCAAGGATCTCCTCCACTTT. Protein sequence: CASSLGSVKDLLHF.

The genes are TRBV6-5 and TRBJ2-1; either TRBD1 or TRBD2 may supply D (6 bases each). Germline loops: CDR1 MNHEY, CDR2 SVGAGI. The CDR3 is 14 residues long. V was pared by 0 bases and J by 8 bases, with 11 bases between. The CDR3 loop is CASSYSAGGHEQFF. In DNA form, the CDR3 reads TGTGCCAGCAGTTACTCAGCCGGGGGCCATGAGCAGTTCTTC.

The chain is built from TRBV2 and TRBJ1-1; D is ambiguous. Germline V lookup: CDR1 SNHLY, CDR2 FYNNEI. V lost 6 bases and J lost 2, with 19 bases in between. This CDR3 is built from 16 residues. Here the CDR3 reads CASSAREAGSNTEAFF. CDR3 DNA: TGTGCCAGCAGCGCTCGGGAGGCGGGATCTAACACTGAAGCTTTCTTT.

This chain connects TRBV6-1 to TRBJ1-1, with TRBD1 matching 7 bases. After removal of 5 bases from V and 6 bases from J, the junction contained 9 bases not matched to a gene. In germline, CDR1 is MNHNS, CDR2 SASEGT. The CDR3 loop spans 14 amino acids. In DNA, the CDR3 is TGTGCCAGCAGTCTAGAGGGGGCGATTGCTGAAGCTTTCTTT. It codes for CASSLEGAIAEAFF.

The V call is TRBV6-5, the J call TRBJ2-7; 11 bases line up with TRBD2. The germline V gene has CDR1 MNHEY and CDR2 SVGAGI. V gave up 6 bases and J gave up 4 bases; unmatched junction bases: 8. The CDR3 spans 15 residues. The CDR3 loop is CASRPGLAEMYEQYF. In DNA, the CDR3 is TGTGCCAGCAGGCCGGGACTAGCGGAGATGTACGAGCAGTACTTC.

The DNA for the CDR3 is TGCGCCAGCACCGGGACACCGGGACCCTACAATGAGCAGTTCTTC. Amino acid sequence: CASTGTPGPYNEQFF. This sequence joins TRBV4-1 and TRBJ2-1; D might be TRBD1 (6 bases). The CDR3 sequence is 15 residues long. Germline CDR1 reads MGHRA; CDR2 reads YSYEKL. The V end lost 7 bases, the J end lost 2 bases, and 15 bases lay between the germline ends.

The chain combines TRBV2 with TRBJ1-1; D may be TRBD1 (6 bases). This CDR3 comprises 13 residues. Germline V gene sequence: CDR1 SNHLY, CDR2 FYNNEI. Trimming shortened V by 7 bases and J by 1 base, and 10 bases separated the two germline ends. This CDR3 reads CASTRQENTEAFF. The CDR3 region has the DNA TGTGCCAGCACTCGACAGGAGAACACTGAAGCTTTCTTT.

The V and J genes are TRBV30 and TRBJ1-3; 12 bases line up with TRBD1. There are 17 residues in the CDR3. Germline V gene sequence: CDR1 GTSNPN, CDR2 SVGIG (reference sequence). Trimming cost V 3 bases and J 3 bases; bases outside gene matches: 9. CDR3 region: CAWRDRDRGRIGNTIYF. The CDR3 nucleotides are TGTGCCTGGAGGGACCGGGACAGGGGGCGAATTGGAAACACCATATATTTT.